In this sample, the clone carrying this TCR beta chain turned up many times. Its antigen remains unidentified. The sample comes from a study of early T cells in non-severe SARS-CoV-2 infection. Overall study: Sequencing used unsorted whole-blood bulk RNA, so chains lack pairing. Whole-study findings and limits: Reliance on VDJdb matching favored anti-spike CD8 responses; private and CD4 specificities were missed.

Attachment of unique molecular identifiers was made to individual cDNA molecules. One entry per CDR3 protein, called by TCRdb with MiXCR from the 5' RACE reads. The data show roughly 35,000 distinct CDR3 sequences, with over 4.5% seen just once and approximately 30% held by the top ten. The CDR3 length is 18 residues. The V and J ends lost 4 bases and 2 bases respectively, with 19 bases between them. Germline values: CDR1 SGHNT, CDR2 YYREEE (reference sequence). This clonotype originated in an adult who was a healthcare worker with PCR-confirmed SARS-CoV-2 infection or an uninfected control (not recorded which). The sequenced sample was whole blood. The chain joins TRBV5-4 to TRBJ2-6; maybe TRBD1 (7 bases). The CDR3 region is CASSRGGGGTTGANVLTF. The CDR3 DNA reads as TGTGCCAGCAGCCGAGGAGGAGGGGGCACGACTGGGGCCAACGTCCTGACTTTC.